This T cell receptor beta chain was identified during a study of blood T cell repertoires in COVID-19. In germline, CDR1 is KGHSH, CDR2 LQKENI. V lost 0 bases and J lost 9, with 12 bases in between. This CDR3 contains 13 residues. Study processing details: Nucleated cell counts were estimated from reference gene primer amplification. Clones were read by immunoSEQ multiplex PCR, and TCRdb kept only the in-frame ones, dropping some. V and J calls and clone size are given by that table; D and trimming were obtained from the DNA. The repertoire consists of 110,000 to 150,000 clones, with almost 85% occurring once and the leading ten covering around 2.9%.

The sequence derives from a man in his fifties with acute or convalescent COVID-19. The rearrangement links TRBV18 to TRBJ2-7; D is unresolved. Sequencing was done on a sample of peripheral blood. The CDR3 region is CASSPPMTEAQYF. The CDR3, as DNA: TGTGCCAGCTCACCACCGATGACCGAGGCGCAGTACTTC.